The 3 T cell receptor beta chains listed next were all sequenced from one sample in a study of blood T cell repertoires in COVID-19 (dated by TCRdb to 2020 to 2022). The library relied on the immunoSEQ multiplex PCR assay. TCRdb took this table from immuneACCESS and kept in-frame rearrangements with V and J called. Such tables lack part of the clones; where checked against another copy, unresolved V genes explain under half of the gap, and the rest is unexplained. The sample profile shows approximately 150,000 clones; approximately 84% of them were found once. The ten most abundant clones make up 4.8% of the sample. Sequenced sample: peripheral blood. The receptors derive from a human donor in a cohort sampled during active COVID-19.

The chain combines TRBV28 with TRBJ1-4, with 9 nucleotides matching TRBD1. Germline V gene lookup returns CDR1 MDHEN and CDR2 SYDVKM. V shed 8 bases and J 10 bases; nucleotides not matched to a gene: 8. This CDR3 region has 13 residues. The CDR3 DNA follows: TGTGCCAGCTTAGGTCTGGACAGGGGAAAACTGTTTTTT. Its translation is CASLGLDRGKLFF.

This chain joins TRBV6-2 or TRBV6-3 and TRBJ2-7; 11 bases map to TRBD2. From germline, CDR1 is MNHEY and CDR2 SVGEGT. Germline trimming cut 5 bases from V and 6 bases from J; bases unmatched to any gene: 15. CDR3 length: 17 residues. The CDR3 protein is CASSQTGTSGSFAEQYV. The CDR3 DNA reads as TGTGCCAGCAGTCAGACCGGGACTAGCGGCTCGTTCGCCGAGCAGTACGTC.

This clone was detected only once. The V call is TRBV29-1, the J call TRBJ1-2; D is undetermined. Germline values: CDR1 SQVTM, CDR2 ANQGSEA. V was cut by 4 bases and J by 0 bases, with 15 bases left in between. The CDR3 consists of 15 residues. Here the CDR3 reads CSVAPAVGANYGYTF. The CDR3 coding sequence is TGCAGCGTTGCTCCTGCCGTCGGAGCTAACTATGGCTACACCTTC.